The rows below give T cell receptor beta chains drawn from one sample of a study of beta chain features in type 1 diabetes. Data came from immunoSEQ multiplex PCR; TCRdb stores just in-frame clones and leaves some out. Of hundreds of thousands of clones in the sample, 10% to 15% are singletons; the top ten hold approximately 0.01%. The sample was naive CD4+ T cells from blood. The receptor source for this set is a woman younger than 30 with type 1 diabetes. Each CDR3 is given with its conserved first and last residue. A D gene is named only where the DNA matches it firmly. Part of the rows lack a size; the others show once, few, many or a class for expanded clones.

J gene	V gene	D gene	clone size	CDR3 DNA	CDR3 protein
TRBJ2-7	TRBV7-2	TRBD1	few	TGTGCCAGCAGCCCACGGACCGGGACAGGGGTCGCCGAGCAGTACTTC	CASSPRTGTGVAEQYF
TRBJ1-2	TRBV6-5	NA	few	TGTGCCAGCAGGAACGTGGGGGGTAACTATGGCTACACCTTC	CASRNVGGNYGYTF
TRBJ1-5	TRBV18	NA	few	TGTGCCAGCTCCCCCCCCCAGGGAAGAGCAGGTCAGCCCCAGCATTTT	CASSPPQGRAGQPQHF
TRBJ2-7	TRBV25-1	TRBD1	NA	TGTGCCAGCAGTTACGGGACAGGGCGAGACGAGCAGTACTTC	CASSYGTGRDEQYF
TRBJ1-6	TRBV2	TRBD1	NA	TGTGCCAGCAGTGGGGGGACAGGGGTTTCACCCCTCCACTTT	CASSGGTGVSPLHF
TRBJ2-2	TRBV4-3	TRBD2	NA	TGCGCCAGCAGCCGCCTAGCGGGAAGGGACACCGGGGAGCTGTTTTTT	CASSRLAGRDTGELFF
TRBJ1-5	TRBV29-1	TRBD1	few	TGCAGCGTTGCACAGGGGGATAGCAATCAGCCCCAGCATTTT	CSVAQGDSNQPQHF
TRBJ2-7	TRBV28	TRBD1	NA	TGTGCCAGCAGTTCCGGGACAGGGGCCTACGAGCAGTACTTC	CASSSGTGAYEQYF
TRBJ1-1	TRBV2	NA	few	TGTGCCAGCAGCGATCCGGGACAAGCGAACACTGAAGCTTTCTTT	CASSDPGQANTEAFF
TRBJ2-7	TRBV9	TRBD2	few	TGTGCCAGCAGCGTAGATCTCTTGGGCGGGGGCGAGCAGTACTTC	CASSVDLLGGGEQYF
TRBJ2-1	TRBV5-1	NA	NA	TGCGCCAGCAGCTTGGCCGGGCAGGGTTGGGGCAATGAGCAGTTCTTC	CASSLAGQGWGNEQFF
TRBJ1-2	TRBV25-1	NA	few	TGTGCCAGCAGTAGAGGGATGGGGTATGGCTACACCTTC	CASSRGMGYGYTF
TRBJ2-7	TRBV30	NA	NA	TGTGCCTGGGGGCTCAACTACGAGCAGTACTTC	CAWGLNYEQYF
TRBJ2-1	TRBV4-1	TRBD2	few	TGCGCCAGCAGCCAAGAAGCGGGGGGGAGCTCCTACAATGAGCAGTTCTTC	CASSQEAGGSSYNEQFF